This T cell receptor (beta chain) appears in the sequencing data of a study of blood T cell repertoires in COVID-19. Germline V gene lookup returns CDR1 SGHRS and CDR2 YFSETQ. V lost 1 base to trimming and J lost 4 bases, with 19 bases between them. The CDR3 contains 17 residues. Produced via immunoSEQ multiplex PCR; TCRdb's table is partial and in-frame only. The table includes about 280,000 clones, around nine tenths detected once. The gene calls are TRBV5-1 and TRBJ2-3; D is unclear. The sequence came from a man aged 35 to 55 with active or convalescent COVID-19. The sequenced sample consisted of peripheral blood. The CDR3 nucleotides read TGCGCCAGCAGCTTGACCGACACCTTAAGTGGTGCAGATACGCAGTATTTT. Its translation is CASSLTDTLSGADTQYF.